One and the same sample provided the 10 T cell receptor beta chains below, sequenced in a study of blood T cells in healthy people across ages. A second PCR, run for roughly 7 to 11 cycles, used a sample-barcoded 5' primer plus a J-beta primer mix. TCRdb re-derived calls from the 5' RACE reads in MiXCR, one entry per CDR3 protein. Here the sample spans about 780,000 distinct CDR3 sequences, approximately 67% being singletons. The sequenced sample consisted of blood. The receptors come from a man aged 30-40 years in good health.

The V call is TRBV7-6, the J call TRBJ2-3, with D tentatively TRBD1 or TRBD2 (5 bases each). Trimming left V 4 bases short and J 2 bases short, with 10 bases between. CDR3 length equals 14 residues. CDR1 and CDR2 (germline): SGHVS, FNYEAQ. CDR3 protein: CASSSLGDTDTQYF. The CDR3 DNA reads TGTGCCAGCAGCTCGTTGGGGGACACAGATACGCAGTATTTT.

This clonotype was seen only a few times. A read error is possible here, since a much larger clone lies one base away. The chain carries TRBV28 and TRBJ1-5; possibly TRBD1 for D (5 bases). The germline V gene has CDR1 MDHEN and CDR2 SYDVKM. V was shortened by 5 bases and J by 6 bases, with 14 bases between the two germline ends. This CDR3 has 14 amino acids. In nucleotides, the CDR3 is TGTGCCAGCAGTGTAGATGGGGGGAGTCAGCCCCAGCATTTT. It specifies CASSVDGGSQPQHF. Based on the CDR3 plus reference TRBV28 and TRBJ1-5, the full variable domain is DVKVTQSSRYLVKRTGEKVFLECVQDMDHENMFWYRQDPGLGLRLIYFSYDVKMKEKGDIPEGYSVSREKKERFSLILESASTNQTSMYLCASSVDGGSQPQHFGDGTRLSIL.

The CDR3 here is CASSPGVDEGYTF. The CDR3 DNA is TGTGCCAGCAGCCCTGGGGTGGACGAGGGCTACACCTTC. This chain links TRBV7-2 with TRBJ1-2; D is undetermined. CDR1 is SGHTA and CDR2 is FQGNSA in the germline V gene. CDR3 length: 13 residues. Trimming cost V 5 bases and J 8 bases, with 15 bases left between them. Based on the CDR3 plus reference TRBV7-2 and TRBJ1-2, the full variable domain is GAGVSQSPSNKVTEKGKDVELRCDPISGHTALYWYRQSLGQGLEFLIYFQGNSAPDKSGLPSDRFSAERTGGSVSTLTIQRTQQEDSAVYLCASSPGVDEGYTFGSGTRLTVV.

The chain uses TRBV20-1 and TRBJ2-7, with 8 nucleotides matching TRBD1. Trimming took 1 base from V and 3 from J; bases not matched to a gene: 5. The CDR3 totals 14 residues. Germline loops: CDR1 DFQATT, CDR2 SNEGSKA (reference sequence). This chain's CDR3 is CSARVAGGDYEQYF. The CDR3 DNA sequence: TGCAGTGCTAGAGTGGCAGGGGGCGACTACGAGCAGTACTTC.

The rearrangement links TRBV7-2 to TRBJ2-6; no definite D call. Trimming pared 5 bases from V and 4 bases from J, leaving 12 bases between. From germline, CDR1 is SGHTA and CDR2 FQGNSA. This CDR3 contains 15 residues. The CDR3 spells CASSDSEGGANVLTF. CDR3 DNA sequence: TGTGCCAGCAGCGACTCCGAAGGGGGGGCCAACGTCCTGACTTTC.

The chain uses TRBV5-1 and TRBJ1-6, with D perhaps matching TRBD1 (5 bases). Germline V gene data show CDR1 as SGHRS and CDR2 as YFSETQ. There are 15 residues in the CDR3. V was pared by 5 bases and J by 9 bases, with 18 bases between. Written as DNA, the CDR3 is TGCGCCAGCAGTAGTAGTTTAGGGGTGGTTTCACCCCTCCACTTT. Translated, it gives CASSSSLGVVSPLHF. The full variable domain, with the rest looked up from reference TRBV5-1 and TRBJ1-6, is KAGVTQTPRYLIKTRGQQVTLSCSPISGHRSVSWYQQTPGQGLQFLFEYFSETQRNKGNFPGRFSGRQFSNSRSEMNVSTLELGDSALYLCASSSSLGVVSPLHFGNGTRLTVT.

The V call is TRBV7-3, the J call TRBJ2-3, with TRBD2 as a possible D gene (7 bases). The germline V gene has CDR1 SGHTA and CDR2 FQGTGA. V lost 2 bases, J lost 6 bases, and 21 bases lay in between. CDR3 length: 17 amino acids. The CDR3 DNA is TGTGCCAGCAGCTTACTATTGGTGGGGGGGCCAGATGATACGCAGTATTTT. This codes for CASSLLLVGGPDDTQYF. Using reference TRBV7-3 and TRBJ2-3 for the parts outside the CDR3, the full variable domain is GAGVSQTPSNKVTEKGKYVELRCDPISGHTALYWYRQSLGQGPEFLIYFQGTGAADDSGLPNDRFFAVRPEGSVSTLKIQRTERGDSAVYLCASSLLLVGGPDDTQYFGPGTRLTVL.

The gene calls are TRBV11-2 and TRBJ2-4, with 7 bases lining up with TRBD1. TRBJ2-7 explains the end of the DNA better; the J call may be wrong. CDR3 length: 13 residues. CDR1 is SGHAT, CDR2 FQNNGV, per germline. CDR3 nucleotides: TGTGCCAGCAGCCAGACAGGGTTCTACGAGCAGTACTTC. Translation: CASSQTGFYEQYF.

In this sample, this clonotype turned up a few times. The rearrangement joins TRBV5-6 to TRBJ2-4; D possibly corresponds to TRBD1 (6 bases). Gene TRBJ2-7 matches the end of the DNA better, so the J call may be wrong. The germline gives CDR1 SGHDT, CDR2 YYEEEE. The CDR3 is 15 amino acids. DNA for the CDR3: TGTGCCAGCTTGGGGGCGGCAGGCTCGTCCTACGAGCAGTACTTC. It is translated as CASLGAAGSSYEQYF.

V usage is TRBV2 and J usage is TRBJ2-7, with D perhaps matching TRBD1 (6 bases). Germline CDR1 and CDR2: SNHLY and FYNNEI. The CDR3 loop spans 13 amino acids. The V end lost 8 bases, the J end lost 2 bases, and 13 bases lay between the germline ends. The CDR3 DNA reads as TGTGCCAGCGAAGGCGAGGGGGCCTACGAGCAGTACTTC. Amino acids: CASEGEGAYEQYF.